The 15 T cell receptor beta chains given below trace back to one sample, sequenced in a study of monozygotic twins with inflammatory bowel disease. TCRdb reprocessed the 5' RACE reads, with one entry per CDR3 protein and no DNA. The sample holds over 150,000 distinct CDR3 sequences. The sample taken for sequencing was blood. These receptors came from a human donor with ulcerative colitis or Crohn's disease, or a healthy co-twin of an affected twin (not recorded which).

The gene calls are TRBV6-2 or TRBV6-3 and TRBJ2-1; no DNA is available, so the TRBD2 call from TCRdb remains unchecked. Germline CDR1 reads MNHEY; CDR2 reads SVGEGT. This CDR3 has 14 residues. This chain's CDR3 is CASSYSIEGAEQFF.

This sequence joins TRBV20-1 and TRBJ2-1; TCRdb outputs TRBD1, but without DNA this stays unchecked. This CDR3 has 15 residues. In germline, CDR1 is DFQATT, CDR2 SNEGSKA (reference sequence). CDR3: CSAIPGPSSYNEQFF.

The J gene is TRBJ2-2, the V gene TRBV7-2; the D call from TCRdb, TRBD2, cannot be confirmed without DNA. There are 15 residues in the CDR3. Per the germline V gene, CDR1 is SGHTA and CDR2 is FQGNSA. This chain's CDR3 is CASSLDSGRAGELFF.

CDR3 in amino acids: CASSLLARPGEQFF. This chain connects TRBV7-3 to TRBJ2-1; without DNA, the TCRdb call of TRBD1 cannot be checked. The CDR3 spans 14 residues. Germline values: CDR1 SGHTA, CDR2 FQGTGA.

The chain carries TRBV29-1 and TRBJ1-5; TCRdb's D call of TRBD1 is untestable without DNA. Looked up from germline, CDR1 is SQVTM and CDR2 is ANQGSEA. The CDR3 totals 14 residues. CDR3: CSVVSGGGNQPQHF.

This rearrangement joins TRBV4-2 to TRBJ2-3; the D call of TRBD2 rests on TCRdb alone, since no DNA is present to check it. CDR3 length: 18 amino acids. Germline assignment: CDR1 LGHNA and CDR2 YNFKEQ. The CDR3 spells CASSQGVLAGDGTDTQYF.

The CDR3 reads CASSLYAGTGNYEQYF. The rearrangement links TRBV7-9 to TRBJ2-7; TCRdb names TRBD1, which stays unverified in the absence of DNA. The germline V gene has CDR1 SEHNR and CDR2 FQNEAQ (reference sequence). The CDR3 is 16 amino acids.

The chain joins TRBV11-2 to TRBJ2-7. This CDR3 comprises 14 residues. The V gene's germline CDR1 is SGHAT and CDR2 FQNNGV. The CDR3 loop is CASSLSRPRYEQYF.

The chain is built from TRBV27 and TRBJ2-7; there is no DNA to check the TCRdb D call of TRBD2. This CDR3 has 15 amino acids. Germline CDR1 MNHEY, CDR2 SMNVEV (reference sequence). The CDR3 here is CASSLARARSYEQYF.

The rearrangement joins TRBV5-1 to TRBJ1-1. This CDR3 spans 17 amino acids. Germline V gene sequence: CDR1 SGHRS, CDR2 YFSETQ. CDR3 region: CASSLVRSLGANTEAFF.

This chain's CDR3 is CASSLHGGYTF. This rearrangement joins TRBV28 to TRBJ1-2. Germline CDR1 MDHEN, CDR2 SYDVKM. This CDR3 contains 11 residues.

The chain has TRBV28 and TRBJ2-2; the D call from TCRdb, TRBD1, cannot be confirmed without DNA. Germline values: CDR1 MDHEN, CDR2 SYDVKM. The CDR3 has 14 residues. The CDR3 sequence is CASTLRGLAGELFF. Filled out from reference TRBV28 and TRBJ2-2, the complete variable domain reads DVKVTQSSRYLVKRTGEKVFLECVQDMDHENMFWYRQDPGLGLRLIYFSYDVKMKEKGDIPEGYSVSREKKERFSLILESASTNQTSMYLCASTLRGLAGELFFGEGSRLTVL.

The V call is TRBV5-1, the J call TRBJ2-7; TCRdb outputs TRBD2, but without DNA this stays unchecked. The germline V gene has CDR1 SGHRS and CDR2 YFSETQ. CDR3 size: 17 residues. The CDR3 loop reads CASSPGLARPPVYEQYF. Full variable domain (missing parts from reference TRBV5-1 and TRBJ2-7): KAGVTQTPRYLIKTRGQQVTLSCSPISGHRSVSWYQQTPGQGLQFLFEYFSETQRNKGNFPGRFSGRQFSNSRSEMNVSTLELGDSALYLCASSPGLARPPVYEQYFGPGTRLTVT.

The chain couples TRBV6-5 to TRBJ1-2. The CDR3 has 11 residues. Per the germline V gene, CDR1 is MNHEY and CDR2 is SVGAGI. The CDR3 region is CASSNSRGYTF.

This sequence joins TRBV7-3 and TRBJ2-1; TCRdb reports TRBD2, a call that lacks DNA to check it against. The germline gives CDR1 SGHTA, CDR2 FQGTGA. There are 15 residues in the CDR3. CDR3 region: CASSLRLAGVHEQIF. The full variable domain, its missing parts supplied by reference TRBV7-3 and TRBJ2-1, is GAGVSQTPSNKVTEKGKYVELRCDPISGHTALYWYRQSLGQGPEFLIYFQGTGAADDSGLPNDRFFAVRPEGSVSTLKIQRTERGDSAVYLCASSLRLAGVHEQIFGPGTRLTVL.